These 23 T cell receptor beta chains were sequenced from one sample in a study of blood T cell repertoires in COVID-19. Using immunoSEQ multiplex PCR, the repertoire was profiled, and TCRdb retains in-frame clones only, with some absent. The repertoire holds approximately 360,000 clones, with roughly 90% as singletons. Source material: PBMCs or T cells enriched from blood (not recorded which). These receptors were collected from a woman in her 30s with acute COVID-19.

This clone occurred a few times. The chain has TRBV5-6 and TRBJ1-4; 7 bases align to TRBD1. CDR1 and CDR2 from the germline V gene are SGHDT and YYEEEE. Unmatched junction bases numbered 9, after V lost 2 bases and J lost 8 bases. The CDR3 runs to 15 residues. The CDR3 here is CASSLWDSDYEKLFF. In DNA form, the CDR3 reads TGTGCCAGCAGCTTATGGGACAGTGACTACGAAAAACTGTTTTTT.

V is TRBV5-1 and J is TRBJ1-5; tentatively, D is TRBD1 (5 bases). This CDR3 is 15 amino acids long. Trimming stripped 3 bases from V and 3 bases from J, with 13 bases between. Germline V gives CDR1 SGHRS, CDR2 YFSETQ. CDR3 nucleotides: TGCGCCAGCAGCTACGACGGGGGAATCAATCAGCCCCAGCATTTT. This translates into CASSYDGGINQPQHF.

A few counts support this clone. The chain combines TRBV4-1 with TRBJ1-5; no clear D gene. The CDR3 consists of 16 residues. V lost 0 bases to trimming and J lost 5 bases, with 14 bases between them. CDR1 and CDR2 from the germline V gene are MGHRA and YSYEKL. CDR3: CASSQEVGESYQPQHF. CDR3 nucleotides: TGCGCCAGCAGCCAAGAAGTAGGAGAGAGCTATCAGCCCCAGCATTTT.

The V and J genes are TRBV5-5 and TRBJ2-7, with D possibly being TRBD1 (7 bases). The V end was cut by 4 bases, the J end by 7 bases, with 15 bases between. Germline CDR1 and CDR2: SGHKS and YYEKEE (reference sequence). The CDR3 has 13 amino acids. CDR3 sequence reads: CASSSGGTAEQYF. CDR3 in DNA: TGTGCCAGCAGCAGCGGCGGGACAGCGGAGCAGTACTTC.

The rearrangement links TRBV29-1 to TRBJ2-1, with TRBD1 matching over 12 bases. This CDR3 is 15 amino acids long. CDR1 is SQVTM and CDR2 is ANQGSEA in the germline V gene. V gave up 4 bases and J gave up 7 bases; unmatched junction bases: 8. In DNA, the CDR3 is TGCAGCGTTGGGGACAGGGGGCGCGAGGTGAATGAGCAGTTCTTC. The encoded protein is CSVGDRGREVNEQFF.

The genes are TRBV6-5 and TRBJ1-2; D is unresolved. V gave up 7 bases and J gave up 4 bases, with 16 bases separating them. Germline loops: CDR1 MNHEY, CDR2 SVGAGI. The CDR3 has 14 residues. In DNA, the CDR3 is TGTGCCAGCACACCCCGGGGAGGCTTCTATGGCTACACCTTC. Protein: CASTPRGGFYGYTF.

This clone was detected a few times. This chain joins TRBV19 and TRBJ2-1; possible D gene TRBD2, 6 bases. V was shortened by 8 bases and J by 9 bases, with 20 bases between the two germline ends. In germline, CDR1 is LNHDA, CDR2 SQIVND (reference sequence). CDR3 length: 14 amino acids. CDR3 nucleotides: TGTGCCAGTGCAACGGGGGTCCGGTCGGTTGAGCAGTTCTTC. The encoded protein is CASATGVRSVEQFF.

The rearrangement uses TRBV29-1 and TRBJ1-2; perhaps TRBD1 as D (6 bases). The CDR3 runs to 15 residues. Deletions cut 0 bases from V and 2 bases from J, with 13 bases between. Germline assignment: CDR1 SQVTM and CDR2 ANQGSEA. CDR3 sequence (DNA): TGCAGCGTTGAAGACTTGTGGGGGCCGAACTATGGCTACACCTTC. Translated, it gives CSVEDLWGPNYGYTF.

The CDR3 bases are TGTGCCAGCAGCCCAAGGCGGGGGGCTCCCACCGGGGAGCTGTTTTTT. As protein: CASSPRRGAPTGELFF. The chain couples TRBV7-2 to TRBJ2-2, with 8 bases fitting TRBD2. The ends lost 5 bases at V and 4 bases at J; junction bases unmatched: 9. The length of the CDR3 is 16 residues. Germline-derived CDR1 and CDR2 are SGHTA and FQGNSA.

The V and J genes are TRBV6-2 or TRBV6-3 and TRBJ2-7; weak D call: TRBD1 (6 bases). The CDR3 totals 12 residues. The germline CDR1 and CDR2 sequences are MNHEY and SVGEGT. Trimming stripped 1 base from V and 6 bases from J, with 7 bases between. CDR3 nucleotides: TGTGCCAGCAGTTACTTCAGGGGCGAGCAGTACTTC. Protein product: CASSYFRGEQYF.

The J gene is TRBJ1-1, the V gene TRBV18; TRBD1 matches 9 bases. V shed 5 bases and J 1 base; nucleotides not matched to a gene: 2. CDR1 KGHSH and CDR2 LQKENI come from the germline V gene. The CDR3 length is 14 residues. The CDR3 nucleotides read TGTGCCAGCTCAGAGGGACAGGGGAACACTGAAGCTTTCTTT. Translating gives CASSEGQGNTEAFF.

The chain carries TRBV4-1 and TRBJ2-3, with TRBD1 as a possible D gene (5 bases). Trimming took 8 bases from V and 0 from J, leaving 18 bases between them. CDR3 length: 16 amino acids. Germline V lookup: CDR1 MGHRA, CDR2 YSYEKL. The CDR3 DNA is TGCGCCAGCGCTGGACAAGGAGAACCTAGCACAGATACGCAGTATTTT. This encodes CASAGQGEPSTDTQYF.

The chain joins TRBV2 to TRBJ1-5; D may be TRBD1 (5 bases). Germline CDR1 reads SNHLY; CDR2 reads FYNNEI. V gave up 8 bases and J gave up 7 bases, with 21 bases separating them. The CDR3 extends over 15 amino acids. CDR3 bases: TGTGCCAGCCAGAAGAATACAGGTGCGGGACAGCCCCAGCATTTT. Its translation: CASQKNTGAGQPQHF.

The chain carries TRBV27 and TRBJ1-1; D uncertain. Between the trimmed V and J ends, which lost 6 bases and 1 base, there was a span of 18 bases. This CDR3 has 16 residues. In germline, CDR1 is MNHEY, CDR2 SMNVEV (reference sequence). The CDR3 loop is CASSSVPSRGNTEAFF. CDR3 coding DNA: TGTGCCAGCAGCTCCGTCCCCTCCCGAGGGAACACTGAAGCTTTCTTT.

The chain employs TRBV30 and TRBJ2-7, with 13 bases lining up with TRBD2. Germline CDR1 is GTSNPN and CDR2 is SVGIG (reference sequence). J gave up 6 bases and V 5 bases, and 7 bases lay outside the gene matches. This CDR3 region has 14 residues. The CDR3 region is CAWLPGLAGVEQYF. CDR3 bases: TGTGCCTGGCTACCAGGACTAGCGGGGGTCGAGCAGTACTTC.

The chain employs TRBV3-1 (or the pseudogene TRBV3-2) and TRBJ2-7, with TRBD1 matching 8 bases. V gave up 3 bases and J gave up 3 bases; unmatched junction bases: 7. This CDR3 has 15 residues. CDR1 and CDR2 (germline): LGHDT, YNNKEL (reference sequence). The CDR3 protein is CASSHSGTGLYEQYF. In DNA form, the CDR3 reads TGTGCCAGCAGCCATTCCGGGACAGGCCTCTACGAGCAGTACTTC.

This chain connects TRBV5-4 to TRBJ1-2; D is possibly TRBD1 (6 bases). The germline gives CDR1 SGHNT, CDR2 YYREEE (reference sequence). V gave up 2 bases and J gave up 4 bases, with 18 bases separating them. The CDR3 runs 16 residues. The CDR3 protein is CASSLDPTGPVYGYTF. CDR3 DNA sequence: TGTGCCAGCAGCTTAGACCCGACAGGCCCGGTCTATGGCTACACCTTC. The full variable domain, rest sourced from reference TRBV5-4 and TRBJ1-2, is ETGVTQSPTHLIKTRGQQVTLRCSSQSGHNTVSWYQQALGQGPQFIFQYYREEENGRGNFPPRFSGLQFPNYSSELNVNALELDDSALYLCASSLDPTGPVYGYTFGSGTRLTVV.

This clone occurred a few times. This rearrangement joins TRBV7-6 to TRBJ2-7, with 8 bases matching TRBD2. The V and J ends lost 5 bases and 3 bases, in that order; junction bases with no gene match: 6. Per the germline V gene, CDR1 is SGHVS and CDR2 is FNYEAQ. The CDR3 contains 14 residues. CDR3 DNA sequence: TGTGCCAGCAGCGCGGGGGGCCGACTCTACGAGCAGTACTTC. Protein product: CASSAGGRLYEQYF.

The rearrangement links TRBV11-2 to TRBJ1-1; the match to TRBD1 covers 10 bases. The V gene end was trimmed by 5 bases and the J gene end by 5 bases; junction bases not matched to a gene: 8. The CDR3 loop spans 15 amino acids. In germline, CDR1 is SGHAT, CDR2 FQNNGV. CDR3 sequence reads: CASSIPGQGRTEAFF. The CDR3 DNA reads TGTGCCAGCAGCATCCCGGGACAGGGGAGGACTGAAGCTTTCTTT.

J is TRBJ1-4 and V is TRBV3-1 (or the pseudogene TRBV3-2), with a possible D match to TRBD1 (5 bases). CDR1 is LGHDT and CDR2 is YNNKEL in the germline V gene (reference sequence). The CDR3 is 15 residues long. V lost 4 bases, J lost 0 bases, and 9 bases lay in between. CDR3 nucleotides: TGTGCCAGCAGCCGGGGCCCTCCAACTAATGAAAAACTGTTTTTT. Amino acid sequence: CASSRGPPTNEKLFF.

The chain links TRBV4-1 to TRBJ1-6, with 7 bases fitting TRBD1. There are 17 residues in the CDR3. V lost 1 base to trimming and J lost 4 bases; unmatched junction nucleotides: 7. CDR1 is MGHRA, CDR2 YSYEKL, per germline. The CDR3 is CASSQVGRGAYNSPLHF. In DNA, the CDR3 is TGCGCCAGCAGCCAAGTGGGCAGGGGGGCATATAATTCACCCCTCCACTTT.

V and J are TRBV18 and TRBJ1-2, with no clear D. The V and J ends lost 3 bases and 8 bases respectively, with 13 bases between them. CDR3 length equals 13 residues. In germline, CDR1 is KGHSH, CDR2 LQKENI. This chain's CDR3 is CASSPLRGSGYTF. The DNA for the CDR3 is TGTGCCAGCTCACCCTTGCGGGGAAGCGGCTACACCTTC.

The rearrangement uses TRBV14 and TRBJ2-1, with TRBD2 identical over 10 bases. The CDR3 is 18 residues long. In germline, CDR1 is SGHDN, CDR2 FVKESK. V was clipped by 0 bases and J by 1 base; unmatched bases: 6. CDR3 DNA sequence: TGTGCCAGCAGCCAAGATCGGCTAGCGGGGGTGTCCTACAATGAGCAGTTCTTC. It specifies CASSQDRLAGVSYNEQFF.